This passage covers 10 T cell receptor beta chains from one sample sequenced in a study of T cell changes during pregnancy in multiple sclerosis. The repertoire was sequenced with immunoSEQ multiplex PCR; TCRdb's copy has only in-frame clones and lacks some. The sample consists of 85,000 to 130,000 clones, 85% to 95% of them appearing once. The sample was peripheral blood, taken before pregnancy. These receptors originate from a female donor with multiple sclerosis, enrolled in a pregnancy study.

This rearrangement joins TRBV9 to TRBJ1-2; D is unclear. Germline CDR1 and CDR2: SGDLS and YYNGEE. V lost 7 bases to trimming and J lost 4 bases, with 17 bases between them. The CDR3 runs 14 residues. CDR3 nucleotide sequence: TGTGCCAGCGGCCCAGGACGGGAGGCCTATGGCTACACCTTC. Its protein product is CASGPGREAYGYTF.

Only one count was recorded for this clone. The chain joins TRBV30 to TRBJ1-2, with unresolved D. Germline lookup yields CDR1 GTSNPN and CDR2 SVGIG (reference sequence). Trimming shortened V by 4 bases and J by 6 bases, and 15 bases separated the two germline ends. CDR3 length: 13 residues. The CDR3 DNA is TGTGCCTGGAACTTACCGGCTAGCAATGGCTACACCTTC. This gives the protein CAWNLPASNGYTF.

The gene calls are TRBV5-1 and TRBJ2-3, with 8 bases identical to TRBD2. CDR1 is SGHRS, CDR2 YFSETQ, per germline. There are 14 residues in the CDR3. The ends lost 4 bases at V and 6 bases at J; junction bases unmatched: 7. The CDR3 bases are TGCGCCAGCAGCGTAGGGACTAGGGGCGATACGCAGTATTTT. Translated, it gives CASSVGTRGDTQYF.

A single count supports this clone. The CDR3 DNA is TGTGCCAGCAGCTTACAGGCCTACGAGCAGTACTTC. Encoded protein: CASSLQAYEQYF. This chain uses TRBV7-9 with TRBJ2-7, with D uncertain. Trimming took 2 bases from V and 2 from J, leaving 4 bases between them. Germline V lookup: CDR1 SEHNR, CDR2 FQNEAQ (reference sequence). The CDR3 is made up of 12 amino acids.

The DNA for the CDR3 is TGTGCCAGCAGCTTTGGCGGGAGGGCCGTTGAGCAGTTCTTC. Translated: CASSFGGRAVEQFF. The V call is TRBV5-4, the J call TRBJ2-1; 9 nucleotides match TRBD2. Germline assignment: CDR1 SGHNT and CDR2 YYREEE (reference sequence). V lost 2 bases and J lost 9; bases outside the gene matches: 6. The CDR3 contains 14 residues.

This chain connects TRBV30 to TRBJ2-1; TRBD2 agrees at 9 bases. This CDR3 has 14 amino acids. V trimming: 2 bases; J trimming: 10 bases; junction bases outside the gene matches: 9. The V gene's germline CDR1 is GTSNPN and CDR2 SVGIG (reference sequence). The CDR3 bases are TGTGCCTGGAGTTCTGGCGGGAGGGCTAGAGAGCAGTTCTTC. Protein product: CAWSSGGRAREQFF.

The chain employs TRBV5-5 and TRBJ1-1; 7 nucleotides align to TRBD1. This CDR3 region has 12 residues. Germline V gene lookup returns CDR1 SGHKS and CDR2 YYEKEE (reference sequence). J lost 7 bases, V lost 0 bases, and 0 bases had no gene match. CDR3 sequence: CASSLGTGEAFF. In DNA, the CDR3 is TGTGCCAGCAGCTTGGGGACAGGTGAAGCTTTCTTT.

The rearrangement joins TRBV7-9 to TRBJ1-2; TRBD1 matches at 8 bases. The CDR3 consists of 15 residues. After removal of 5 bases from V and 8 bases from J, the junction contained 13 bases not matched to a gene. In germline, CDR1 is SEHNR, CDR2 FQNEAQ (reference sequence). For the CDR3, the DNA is TGTGCCAGCAGCGATACAAAATGGACAGGGAAAGGCTACACCTTC. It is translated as CASSDTKWTGKGYTF.

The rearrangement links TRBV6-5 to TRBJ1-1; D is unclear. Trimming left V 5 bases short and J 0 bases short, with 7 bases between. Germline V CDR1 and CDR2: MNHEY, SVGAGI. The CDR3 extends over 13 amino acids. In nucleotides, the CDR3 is TGTGCCAGCAGTGGTACATTGAACACTGAAGCTTTCTTT. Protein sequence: CASSGTLNTEAFF.

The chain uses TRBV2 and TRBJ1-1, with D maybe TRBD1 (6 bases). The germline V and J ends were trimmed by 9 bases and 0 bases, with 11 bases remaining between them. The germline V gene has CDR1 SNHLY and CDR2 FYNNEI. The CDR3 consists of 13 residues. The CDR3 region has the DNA TGTGCCAGAGGGGGACGGATGAACACTGAAGCTTTCTTT. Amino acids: CARGGRMNTEAFF.